The sequence of this TCR beta chain was determined in a study of T cell changes during pregnancy in multiple sclerosis. The CDR3 runs 12 residues. Trimming shortened V by 2 bases and J by 6 bases, and 8 bases separated the two germline ends. Germline loops: CDR1 KGHSH, CDR2 LQKENI. This clone was recorded only once. The protocol was immunoSEQ multiplex PCR, while the TCRdb copy is restricted to in-frame clones and leaves out a portion. The sample consists of tens of thousands of clones, 92% of them appearing once. This clonotype was sampled from a female donor in good health, enrolled as a control in a pregnancy study. The chain recombines TRBV18 with TRBJ2-7; a weak D match, TRBD1 (5 bases). Sequenced here: peripheral blood, sampled in the third trimester of pregnancy. The CDR3 sequence: CASSPDSSEQYF. As DNA, the CDR3 is TGTGCCAGCTCACCAGACAGTAGCGAGCAGTACTTC.